A single sample is the source of the 11 T cell receptor beta chains below, sequenced in a study of T cells in Graves' hyperthyroidism and ophthalmopathy (dated by TCRdb to about 2019). Library generation was performed with multiplex PCR. Sequencing was performed on an Illumina HiSeq 2000. The TCR beta CDR3 regions were amplified from RNA transcripts. A first-round RT-PCR of the TCR CDR3 used the HTBI primer set with the Qiagen OneStep RT-PCR kit. TCRdb handled the public reads itself, with Q25 trimming in fastp and clone calling in MiXCR, and kept productive beta chains. One record per CDR3 amino acid sequence lists the most common genes and DNA. For this sample there are about 420,000 distinct CDR3 sequences; approximately 14% appear just once. The ten largest clones take up 5% to 6% of the sample. The sample was blood. These receptors came from a young woman with Graves' hyperthyroidism.

V gene TRBV12-3 or TRBV12-4 combines with J gene TRBJ2-1, with TRBD2 matching over 12 bases. V shed 5 bases and J 6 bases; nucleotides not matched to a gene: 8. The CDR3 sequence is 16 residues long. The CDR3 protein is CASSRALAGGFNEQFF. DNA of the CDR3: TGTGCCAGCAGTCGAGCCCTAGCGGGAGGGTTCAATGAGCAGTTCTTC.

This clonotype was found many times. V gene TRBV28 combines with J gene TRBJ1-4; D call uncertain. The CDR3 covers 14 residues. In germline, CDR1 is MDHEN, CDR2 SYDVKM. The V gene lost 2 bases and the J gene lost 4 bases, with 8 bases spanning the gap. The CDR3 DNA reads TGTGCCAGCAGTTTAACCTCTTTTAATGAAAAACTGTTTTTT. This translates into CASSLTSFNEKLFF.

The chain carries TRBV7-9 and TRBJ2-1, with 15 bases matching TRBD2. The CDR3 has 15 amino acids. J lost 7 bases, V lost 8 bases, and 6 bases had no gene match. Germline V gene sequence: CDR1 SEHNR, CDR2 FQNEAQ (reference sequence). The CDR3 is CASGLAGGGRNEQFF. The CDR3, as DNA: TGTGCCAGCGGACTAGCGGGAGGGGGGAGAAATGAGCAGTTCTTC.

The CDR3: CASSAVGSYNEQFF. The CDR3 DNA sequence: TGCGCCAGCAGTGCCGTCGGGAGCTACAATGAGCAGTTCTTC. V usage is TRBV10-2 and J usage is TRBJ2-1, with TRBD2 as a possible D gene (6 bases). Trimming pared 4 bases from V and 3 bases from J, leaving 10 bases between. The CDR3 has 14 residues. CDR1 is WSHSY, CDR2 SAAADI, per germline.

This clonotype was recorded a few times. The rearrangement links TRBV6-1 to TRBJ2-1; no reliable D call. The CDR3 is made up of 14 amino acids. Between the trimmed V and J ends, which lost 8 bases and 0 bases, there was a span of 11 bases. Germline V gene data show CDR1 as MNHNS and CDR2 as SASEGT. The CDR3 sequence is CASGYMSSYNEQFF. In nucleotides, the CDR3 is TGTGCCAGCGGCTATATGAGCTCCTACAATGAGCAGTTCTTC.

This clonotype was detected ten times or more. The rearrangement links TRBV12-3 or TRBV12-4 to TRBJ2-7, with TRBD1 identical over 10 bases. The CDR3 contains 15 residues. The V segment lost 3 bases and the J segment 3 bases; nucleotides outside the gene matches: 5. The CDR3 coding sequence is TGTGCCAGCAGTTTGACGGACAGGGGGATCTACGAGCAGTACTTC. Its protein product is CASSLTDRGIYEQYF.

This clonotype was detected many times. The chain employs TRBV6-1 and TRBJ1-5; weak D call: TRBD1 (6 bases). V dropped 2 bases and J dropped 4 bases, with 18 bases sitting between them. The CDR3 spans 17 residues. CDR1 MNHNS and CDR2 SASEGT come from the germline V gene. As DNA, the CDR3 is TGTGCCAGCAGTGAACAGGGGATTCAGCTAGGGAATCAGCCCCAGCATTTT. Translated, it gives CASSEQGIQLGNQPQHF.

The sample holds a few counts of this clonotype. J is TRBJ2-5 and V is TRBV6-2 or TRBV6-3; D possibly corresponds to TRBD1 (6 bases). The CDR3 is 13 amino acids. Per germline, CDR1 MNHEY and CDR2 SVGEGT. Between the trimmed V and J ends, which lost 5 bases and 3 bases, there was a span of 10 bases. The CDR3 loop reads CASSTGYKETQYF. In DNA form, the CDR3 reads TGTGCCAGCAGTACAGGGTATAAAGAGACCCAGTACTTC.

The chain is built from TRBV7-8 and TRBJ1-6; 11 positions agree with TRBD1. The germline CDR1 and CDR2 sequences are SGHVS and FQNEAQ. The J segment lost 4 bases and the V segment lost 5 bases, leaving 7 bases of the junction unmatched. CDR3 size: 17 residues. In DNA, the CDR3 is TGTGCCAGCAGCCACTCGGGACAGGGGGAATATAATTCACCCCTCCACTTT. Amino acids: CASSHSGQGEYNSPLHF.

The chain has TRBV9 and TRBJ2-3, with D perhaps TRBD2 (6 bases). This CDR3 contains 16 residues. V lost 3 bases and J lost 4, with 18 bases in between. The germline CDR1 and CDR2 sequences are SGDLS and YYNGEE. DNA of the CDR3: TGTGCCAGCAGCGCGACCGGGACTCCTTCTTCAGATACGCAGTATTTT. Amino acids: CASSATGTPSSDTQYF.

In this sample, this clonotype turned up a few times. The chain's CDR3 is CASKREASYNEQFF. The CDR3 DNA sequence: TGTGCCAGCAAGCGGGAGGCCTCCTACAATGAGCAGTTCTTC. This sequence joins TRBV19 and TRBJ2-1; TRBD2 agrees at 9 bases. CDR1 and CDR2 from the germline V gene are LNHDA and SQIVND (reference sequence). The CDR3 totals 14 residues. V shed 9 bases, J shed 0 bases, and the junction held 3 bases outside the gene matches.